This T cell receptor beta chain was recorded in a study of cytomegalovirus exposure and HLA in healthy donors. Whole-study findings and limits: Reportedly, TCR beta sequences accurately predicted HLA-A and HLA-B alleles in most subjects.

This CDR3 spans 13 amino acids. With 2 bases removed from V and 2 bases from J, the gap between germline ends came to 8 bases. CDR1 is SGDLS, CDR2 YYNGEE, per germline. The PCR contained 60 Vbeta and 13 Jbeta primers. Generated by immunoSEQ multiplex PCR, the TCRdb table keeps only in-frame clones and is missing some. The table includes fewer than 100,000 clones, roughly 78% detected once. In the case of this clone: Its matching antigen is unknown.

Sequencing was performed on PBMCs. The source is a male donor in good health and CMV-seropositive. The chain employs TRBV9 and TRBJ2-7; the D is unclear. The DNA for the CDR3 is TGTGCCAGCAGCGTGAGCCCGACCTACGAGCAGTACTTC. Amino acids: CASSVSPTYEQYF.